This T cell receptor (beta chain) was captured by sequencing in a study of molecular identifiers for immune sequencing clone quantification. CD8+CD4-CCR7+CD45RA+ cells were sorted as naive CD8 T cells. This clonotype was seen ten or more times. Germline CDR1 is SEHNR and CDR2 is FQNEAQ (reference sequence). Trimming pared 3 bases from V and 4 bases from J, leaving 7 bases between. The CDR3 contains 13 residues. Using its own MiXCR run on the PCR reads, TCRdb lists one record per CDR3 protein. The sample lists 23,000 or so distinct CDR3 sequences, about 15% occurring once. This chain connects TRBV7-9 to TRBJ1-5; D gene uncertain. Sequenced material: naive CD8+ T cells from blood, with Jurkat cell RNA spiked in. Described subset: FACS-sorted CD8+CD4-CCR7+CD45RA+ naive T cells. The source is a human donor in good health. Some libraries in this study had Jurkat cell RNA spiked in. The CDR3 coding sequence is TGTGCCAGCAGCTTCGGGGTAAATCAGCCCCAGCATTTT. As protein: CASSFGVNQPQHF.